This TCR beta chain was profiled in a study of T cell changes during pregnancy in multiple sclerosis. Measured with immunoSEQ multiplex PCR; TCRdb has only the in-frame clones, and not every one. Of tens of thousands of clones in the sample, around 93% were seen once. CDR1 is SEHNR, CDR2 FQNEAQ, per germline (reference sequence). CDR3 length: 17 residues. The J segment lost 5 bases and the V segment lost 5 bases, leaving 14 bases of the junction unmatched. The clonotype comes from a female donor in good health, enrolled as a control in a pregnancy study. This chain links TRBV7-9 with TRBJ1-2; 10 bases map to TRBD1. The sample consisted of peripheral blood, taken in the second trimester of pregnancy. CDR3 DNA sequence: TGTGCCAGCAGCCCGACCGAGGACAGGGGGGGACTATATGGCTACACCTTC. The encoded protein is CASSPTEDRGGLYGYTF.